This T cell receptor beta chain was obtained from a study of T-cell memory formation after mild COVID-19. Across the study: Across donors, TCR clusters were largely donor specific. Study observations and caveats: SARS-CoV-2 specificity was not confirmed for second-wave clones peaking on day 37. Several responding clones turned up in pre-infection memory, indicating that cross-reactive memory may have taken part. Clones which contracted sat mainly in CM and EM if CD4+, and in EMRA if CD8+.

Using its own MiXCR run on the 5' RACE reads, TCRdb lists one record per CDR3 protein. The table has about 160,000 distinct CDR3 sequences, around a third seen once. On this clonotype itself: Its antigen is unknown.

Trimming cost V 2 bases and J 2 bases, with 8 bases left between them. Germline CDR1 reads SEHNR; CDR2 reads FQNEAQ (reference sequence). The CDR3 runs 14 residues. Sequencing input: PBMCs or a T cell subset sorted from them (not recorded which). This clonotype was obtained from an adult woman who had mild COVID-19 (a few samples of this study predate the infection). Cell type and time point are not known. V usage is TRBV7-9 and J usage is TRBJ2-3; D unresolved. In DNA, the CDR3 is TGTGCCAGCAGCTTATTACAGTTCACAGATACGCAGTATTTT. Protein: CASSLLQFTDTQYF.